This T cell receptor beta chain was captured in a study of blood T cell repertoires in COVID-19. Profiled with immunoSEQ multiplex PCR; TCRdb holds only in-frame clones, not every one. The sample holds 160,000 or so clones; around 84% are singletons and the top ten take about 19%. The V gene end was trimmed by 4 bases and the J gene end by 7 bases; junction bases not matched to a gene: 7. Germline V lookup: CDR1 MGHRA, CDR2 YSYEKL. There are 13 residues in the CDR3. The chain recombines TRBV4-1 with TRBJ2-7; the match to TRBD1 covers 7 bases. The material sequenced was peripheral blood. This clonotype was sampled from a woman older than 75 with acute or convalescent COVID-19. CDR3 bases: TGCGCCAGCAGCCCACAACAGGGGTGGGAGCAGTACTTC. It is translated as CASSPQQGWEQYF.